These 7 T cell receptor beta chains share one sample of origin, sequenced in a study of shared clonotypes between healthy human individuals. Data came from immunoSEQ multiplex PCR; TCRdb stores just in-frame clones and leaves some out. The table records a few million clones, 80% to 95% of them present only once. The sample taken for sequencing was naive CD4+ T cells from PBMCs. Subset meaning: CD45RA+ positively selected. These receptors were taken from a man aged 18-30 years in good health. Some clones in this sample may be carry-over from other donors' samples.

The gene calls are TRBV6-1 and TRBJ1-2; 8 bases agree with TRBD1. Looked up from germline, CDR1 is MNHNS and CDR2 is SASEGT. V shed 7 bases, J shed 5 bases, and the junction held 12 bases outside the gene matches. The CDR3 consists of 15 residues. The CDR3 spells CASILSGGGNYGYTF. The DNA of the CDR3 is TGTGCCAGCATCTTATCAGGGGGCGGTAATTATGGCTACACCTTC.

The chain has TRBV11-2 and TRBJ2-7, with 10 bases that match TRBD1. The trim removed 3 bases at V and 2 bases at J, leaving 4 bases unmatched. Germline assignment: CDR1 SGHAT and CDR2 FQNNGV. This CDR3 comprises 15 residues. The CDR3 reads CASSFGTGAAYEQYF. The CDR3 DNA reads TGTGCCAGCAGCTTCGGGACAGGGGCTGCCTACGAGCAGTACTTC.

V usage is TRBV28 and J usage is TRBJ1-1, with TRBD1 matching 11 bases. The CDR3 spans 18 residues. V shed 4 bases, J shed 4 bases, and the junction held 14 bases outside the gene matches. Germline V gives CDR1 MDHEN, CDR2 SYDVKM. The CDR3 spells CASSYPGQGGSRGTEAFF. CDR3 nucleotides: TGTGCCAGCAGTTACCCGGGACAGGGGGGGTCACGGGGCACTGAAGCTTTCTTT.

The chain uses TRBV18 and TRBJ2-4; TRBD2 aligns across 7 bases. The CDR3 is made up of 15 amino acids. The germline gives CDR1 KGHSH, CDR2 LQKENI. The V gene end was trimmed by 1 base and the J gene end by 6 bases; junction bases not matched to a gene: 6. In nucleotides, the CDR3 is TGTGCCAGCTCACCACTCGGGCGGGAGCTAAACATTCAGTACTTC. It specifies CASSPLGRELNIQYF.

The chain links TRBV5-1 to TRBJ1-6; no definite D call. Germline V gene lookup returns CDR1 SGHRS and CDR2 YFSETQ. V was clipped by 8 bases and J by 6 bases, with 12 bases between them. This CDR3 is built from 13 residues. DNA for the CDR3: TGCGCCAGTAGGCCAGCCGTTAATTCACCCCTCCACTTT. Its translation is CASRPAVNSPLHF.

The chain uses TRBV6-5 and TRBJ1-1; D uncertain. From germline, CDR1 is MNHEY and CDR2 SVGAGI. Deletions cut 5 bases from V and 1 base from J, with 14 bases between. The CDR3 is 15 amino acids. The CDR3 region is CASSIRPSQNTEAFF. Written as DNA, the CDR3 is TGTGCCAGCAGTATTCGCCCTTCACAGAACACTGAAGCTTTCTTT.

The CDR3 sequence: CASSFRAAGGAEQYF. DNA for the CDR3: TGTGCCAGCAGTTTTAGAGCGGCGGGAGGCGCCGAGCAGTACTTC. The gene calls are TRBV27 and TRBJ2-7; TRBD2 matches 8 bases. V lost 3 bases, J lost 6 bases, and 10 bases stayed unmatched. From germline, CDR1 is MNHEY and CDR2 SMNVEV (reference sequence). The length of the CDR3 is 15 residues.